Here is one T cell receptor beta chain with its context. Germline assignment: CDR1 SGHNT and CDR2 YENEEA. Deletions cut 4 bases from V and 5 bases from J, with 6 bases between. CDR3 length: 12 amino acids. The sample belongs to a study of blood T cell repertoires in COVID-19. The repertoire was sequenced with immunoSEQ multiplex PCR; TCRdb's copy has only in-frame clones and lacks some. The sample lists roughly 180,000 clones; approximately 82% were seen once. The receptor comes from a man aged 60-69 years who had recovered from COVID-19. The sequencing input was PBMCs or T cells enriched from blood (not recorded which). The rearrangement links TRBV11-3 to TRBJ2-1; D is unclear. The CDR3 region is CASSSVHNEQFF. The CDR3, as DNA: TGTGCCAGCAGCTCTGTCCACAATGAGCAGTTCTTC.